These T cell receptor beta chains were read from a single sample in a study of T cells in Graves' hyperthyroidism and ophthalmopathy. Each CDR3 protein is one row after TCRdb ran MiXCR on the multiplex PCR reads. The table lists about 210,000 distinct CDR3 sequences, roughly 17% of them singletons. Source material: blood. The source is a man between 50 and 59 years old with Graves' hyperthyroidism. The CDR3 runs from the conserved cysteine through the conserved F or W. A D gene is named only where the DNA matches it firmly. A row's size may be missing; if present it is once, few, many or a size class.

DNA: TGTGCCAGCAGCTCCCGGGACAGGGCGGACGAGCAGTACTTC; CDR3: CASSSRDRADEQYF; size: .; D: TRBD1; J: TRBJ2-7; length: 14; V: TRBV5-6
DNA: TGCGCCAGCAGCTTGGCCAATGGGGGACACGTCACAGATACGCAGTATTTT; CDR3: CASSLANGGHVTDTQYF; size: .; D: .; J: TRBJ2-3; length: 17; V: TRBV5-1
DNA: TGTGCCAGCAGTTATGCGCGTCCTGTCTCTGGGGCCAACGTCCTGACTTTC; CDR3: CASSYARPVSGANVLTF; size: many; D: .; J: TRBJ2-6; length: 17; V: TRBV6-1
DNA: TGTGCCTGGACCAGGGGGCCCCCCGAAGCTTTCTTT; CDR3: CAWTRGPPEAFF; size: .; D: TRBD1; J: TRBJ1-1; length: 12; V: TRBV30
DNA: TGTGCCAGCAGCCGACGAACTCCAAGCACAGATACGCAGTATTTT; CDR3: CASSRRTPSTDTQYF; size: .; D: .; J: TRBJ2-3; length: 15; V: TRBV14
DNA: TGTGCCAGCAGTTTATCCCAGGAGCTTGTCAATGAGCAGTTCTTC; CDR3: CASSLSQELVNEQFF; size: many; D: .; J: TRBJ2-1; length: 15; V: TRBV28
DNA: TGCAGTGCTGGGTTGCTAGGAAGCACAGATACGCAGTATTTT; CDR3: CSAGLLGSTDTQYF; size: many; D: .; J: TRBJ2-3; length: 14; V: TRBV20-1
DNA: TGTGCCAGCAGCCACCCTCTTCGGGGCGGGAGGACAGATACGCAGTATTTT; CDR3: CASSHPLRGGRTDTQYF; size: .; D: TRBD2; J: TRBJ2-3; length: 17; V: TRBV4-2
DNA: TGTGCCAGCAGCTTTGCTAGCGGGAGATTGAATACGCAGTATTTT; CDR3: CASSFASGRLNTQYF; size: few; D: TRBD2; J: TRBJ2-3; length: 15; V: TRBV7-3
DNA: TGTGCCAGCAGGGGGATTGTTCACGAGCAGTACTTC; CDR3: CASRGIVHEQYF; size: many; D: .; J: TRBJ2-7; length: 12; V: TRBV6-1
DNA: TGCAGTGCTAGCCCCCGGACTAGCGGGCTCAATGAGCAGTTCTTC; CDR3: CSASPRTSGLNEQFF; size: few; D: TRBD2; J: TRBJ2-1; length: 15; V: TRBV20-1
DNA: TGCGCCAGCAGCCAAGGAGACAGGGAGAGAGGCTACACCTTC; CDR3: CASSQGDRERGYTF; size: many; D: TRBD1; J: TRBJ1-2; length: 14; V: TRBV4-1
DNA: TGTGCCACCAGCAGGGCCGGGACAGGGCTGGTGCCCCAGCATTTT; CDR3: CATSRAGTGLVPQHF; size: few; D: TRBD1; J: TRBJ1-5; length: 15; V: TRBV15
DNA: TGTGCCAGCAGCCAAGGCTGGACCGGGGAGCTGTTTTTT; CDR3: CASSQGWTGELFF; size: many; D: .; J: TRBJ2-2; length: 13; V: TRBV3-1
DNA: TGTGCCAGCAGTTCCGGCCCGCGGCGGGGGAACAATGAGCAGTTCTTC; CDR3: CASSSGPRRGNNEQFF; size: many; D: TRBD2; J: TRBJ2-1; length: 16; V: TRBV27
DNA: TGTGCCAGCAGTGGGAGCGGGGGGGCCCACAATGAGCAGTTCTTC; CDR3: CASSGSGGAHNEQFF; size: .; D: TRBD2; J: TRBJ2-1; length: 15; V: TRBV28
DNA: TGTGCCTGGAGTGTGTCGGGTCGTCGGGTCGAGCAGTACTTC; CDR3: CAWSVSGRRVEQYF; size: many; D: .; J: TRBJ2-7; length: 14; V: TRBV30
DNA: TGTGCCAGCTCACCCCCAGGGTCCGCCTATGGCTACACCTTC; CDR3: CASSPPGSAYGYTF; size: many; D: .; J: TRBJ1-2; length: 14; V: TRBV18
DNA: TGCAGCGTGGACGGGGCGTTCACAGATACGCAGTATTTT; CDR3: CSVDGAFTDTQYF; size: many; D: .; J: TRBJ2-3; length: 13; V: TRBV29-1
DNA: TGTGCCAGCAGCCAAGAGGGCACTAGCGGGAGCGACACCGGGGAGCTGTTTTTT; CDR3: CASSQEGTSGSDTGELFF; size: .; D: TRBD2; J: TRBJ2-2; length: 18; V: TRBV3-1
DNA: TGTGCCAGCAGCCGCTTGCCGGGACTCAGCTTGGCTGAAAAACTGTTTTTT; CDR3: CASSRLPGLSLAEKLFF; size: .; D: .; J: TRBJ1-4; length: 17; V: TRBV3-1
DNA: TGCAGTGCCAACGTACTAGCGGTCTACAATGAGCAGTTCTTC; CDR3: CSANVLAVYNEQFF; size: many; D: TRBD2; J: TRBJ2-1; length: 14; V: TRBV20-1
DNA: TGTGCCTGGTACCGTAGCGGTCAAAACAACAATGAGCAGTTCTTC; CDR3: CAWYRSGQNNNEQFF; size: many; D: .; J: TRBJ2-1; length: 15; V: TRBV30
DNA: TGTGCCAGCAGTTTAAGGGGCAGGGGGATGGGGGAGACCCAGTACTTC; CDR3: CASSLRGRGMGETQYF; size: many; D: TRBD1; J: TRBJ2-5; length: 16; V: TRBV12-3/TRBV12-4
DNA: TGTGCCAGCAGTGGGTACTACGAGCAGTACTTC; CDR3: CASSGYYEQYF; size: many; D: .; J: TRBJ2-7; length: 11; V: TRBV12-3/TRBV12-4